This T cell receptor beta chain was documented in a study of blood T cell repertoires in COVID-19. Whole-study context: Researchers got acute and convalescent COVID-19 samples from the United States, Italy and Spain.

V was shortened by 3 bases and J by 0 bases, with 4 bases between the two germline ends. The CDR3 extends over 13 amino acids. CDR1 and CDR2 from the germline V gene are SEHNR and FQNEAQ (reference sequence). This clone has just a few counts. This CDR3 is also generated by other DNA sequences in the sample. Authors' methods: How many nucleated cells were present was estimated from reference gene primer amplification. The assay was immunoSEQ multiplex PCR, and TCRdb's table has in-frame clones only and misses some. Clonal size and the V and J genes are those of that table, whereas D and trimming came from the DNA. Of about 280,000 clones listed, 90% are singletons.

This receptor was taken from a young woman with acute COVID-19. The gene calls are TRBV7-9 and TRBJ2-3, with D unresolved. Sequenced material: PBMCs or T cells enriched from blood (not recorded which). The DNA of the CDR3 is TGTGCCAGCAGCTTCTCTAGCACAGATACGCAGTATTTT. This translates into CASSFSSTDTQYF. Variable domain in full (rest from reference TRBV7-9 and TRBJ2-3): DTGVSQNPRHKITKRGQNVTFRCDPISEHNRLYWYRQTLGQGPEFLTYFQNEAQLEKSRLLSDRFSAERPKGSFSTLEIQRTEQGDSAMYLCASSFSSTDTQYFGPGTRLTVL.